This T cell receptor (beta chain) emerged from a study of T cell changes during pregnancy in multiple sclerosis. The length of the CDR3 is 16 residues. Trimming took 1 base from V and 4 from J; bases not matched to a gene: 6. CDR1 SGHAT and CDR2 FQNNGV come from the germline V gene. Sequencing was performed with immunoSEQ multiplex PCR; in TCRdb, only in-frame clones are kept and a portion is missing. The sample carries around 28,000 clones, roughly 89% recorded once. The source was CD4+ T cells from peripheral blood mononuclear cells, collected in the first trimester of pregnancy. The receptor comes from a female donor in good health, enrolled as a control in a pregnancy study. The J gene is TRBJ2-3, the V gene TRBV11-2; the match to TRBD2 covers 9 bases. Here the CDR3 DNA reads TGTGCCAGCAGCTTAGTAAGCGGGAGGAGGGCAGATACGCAGTATTTT. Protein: CASSLVSGRRADTQYF.